This note documents a single TCR beta chain sequence. The antigen remains undetermined. The assay ran at deep level. Assay: immunoSEQ multiplex PCR; the TCRdb copy retains only in-frame clones and omits some. The sample has some 2.3 million clones; 93% are singletons. V dropped 2 bases and J dropped 0 bases, with 7 bases sitting between them. Germline V gene lookup returns CDR1 SEHNR and CDR2 FQNEAQ (reference sequence). This CDR3 spans 15 amino acids. The sample comes from a study of shared clonotypes between healthy human individuals. Study-level points and caveats: The generation probabilities recorded for non-shared clonotypes fell below those of clonotypes shared by all four donors. The donor pool, a small one, limited the genetic and exposure-history diversity represented.

The sequencing sample was made of naive CD4+ T cells from PBMCs. As to subset: CD45RA+ positively selected. The V call is TRBV7-9, the J call TRBJ2-2; D unclear. The sequence derives from a man younger than 30 in good health. Some clones in this sample may be carry-over from other donors' samples. CDR3 bases: TGTGCCAGCAGCTTAAGTCGACCGAACACCGGGGAGCTGTTTTTT. It yields the protein CASSLSRPNTGELFF. The full variable domain, its missing parts supplied by reference TRBV7-9 and TRBJ2-2, is DTGVSQNPRHKITKRGQNVTFRCDPISEHNRLYWYRQTLGQGPEFLTYFQNEAQLEKSRLLSDRFSAERPKGSFSTLEIQRTEQGDSAMYLCASSLSRPNTGELFFGEGSRLTVL.